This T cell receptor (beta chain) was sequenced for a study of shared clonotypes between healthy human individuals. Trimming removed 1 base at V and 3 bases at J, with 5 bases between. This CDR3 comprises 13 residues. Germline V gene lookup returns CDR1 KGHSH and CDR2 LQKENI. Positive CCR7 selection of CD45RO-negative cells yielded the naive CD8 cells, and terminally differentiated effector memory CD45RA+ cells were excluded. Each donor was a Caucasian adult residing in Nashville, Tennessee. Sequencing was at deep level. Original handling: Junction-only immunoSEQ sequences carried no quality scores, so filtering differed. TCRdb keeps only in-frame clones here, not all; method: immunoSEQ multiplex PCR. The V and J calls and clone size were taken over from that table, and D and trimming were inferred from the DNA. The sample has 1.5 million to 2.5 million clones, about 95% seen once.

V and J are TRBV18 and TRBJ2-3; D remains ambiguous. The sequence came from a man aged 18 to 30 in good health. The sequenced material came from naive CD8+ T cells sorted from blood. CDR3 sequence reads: CASSPLVTDTQYF. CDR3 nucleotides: TGTGCCAGCTCACCACTGGTGACAGATACGCAGTATTTT.